This entry lists 24 T cell receptor beta chains sequenced from one sample in a study of T-cell reconstitution after alpha-beta-depleted transplantation in children. Unique molecular identifiers were used to barcode this TCRbeta library. TCRdb re-derived calls from the PCR reads in MiXCR, one entry per CDR3 protein. The sample lists approximately 400,000 distinct CDR3 sequences, 15% to 20% seen once, with under 30% in the top ten. The sequencing used PBMCs, mostly from graft donor cells, collected 360 days after TCRalphabeta/CD19-depleted stem cell transplant. The source of these receptors is a boy under two years old who had a stem cell transplant for Wiskott-Aldrich syndrome, so the T cells may come from the graft donor.

V is TRBV12-3 or TRBV12-4 and J is TRBJ1-5, with D tentatively TRBD1 (5 bases). V was cut by 2 bases and J by 3 bases, with 11 bases left in between. The CDR3 runs 15 residues. The CDR3 coding sequence is TGTGCCAGCAGTTTATTTTCAGGGCTCAATCAGCCCCAGCATTTT. This translates into CASSLFSGLNQPQHF.

This clonotype was picked up a small number of times. The chain uses TRBV6-5 and TRBJ2-7, with TRBD2 identical over 7 bases. The V gene's germline CDR1 is MNHEY and CDR2 SVGAGI. The CDR3 loop spans 14 amino acids. Trimming removed 2 bases from V and 3 bases from J; junction bases left unmatched: 4. CDR3 DNA sequence: TGTGCCAGCAGTTACAAGCGGGACGGCTACGAGCAGTACTTC. Translation: CASSYKRDGYEQYF.

The chain employs TRBV20-1 and TRBJ2-4, with D tentatively TRBD1 or TRBD2 (5 bases each). Trimming removed 3 bases from V and 3 bases from J, with 9 bases in between. Per germline, CDR1 DFQATT and CDR2 SNEGSKA (reference sequence). This CDR3 has 13 amino acids. This chain's CDR3 is CSASGARKNIQYF. The CDR3 nucleotides read TGCAGTGCTAGCGGGGCCCGCAAAAACATTCAGTACTTC.

CDR3 bases: TGCGCCAGCAGCTCGACTACGGTGGTGGGAGATACGCAGTATTTT. Translation: CASSSTTVVGDTQYF. The chain couples TRBV5-1 to TRBJ2-3; tentatively, D is TRBD2 (5 bases). Trimming left V 3 bases short and J 5 bases short, with 16 bases between. Germline CDR1 reads SGHRS; CDR2 reads YFSETQ. This CDR3 contains 15 residues. Complete variable domain (other parts from reference TRBV5-1 and TRBJ2-3): KAGVTQTPRYLIKTRGQQVTLSCSPISGHRSVSWYQQTPGQGLQFLFEYFSETQRNKGNFPGRFSGRQFSNSRSEMNVSTLELGDSALYLCASSSTTVVGDTQYFGPGTRLTVL.

The chain has TRBV6-5 and TRBJ2-1, with D uncertain. Trimming took 0 bases from V and 10 from J, leaving 16 bases between them. This CDR3 comprises 15 residues. CDR1 and CDR2 from the germline V gene are MNHEY and SVGAGI. The CDR3 DNA sequence: TGTGCCAGCAGTTACTCGATCCTGAAGTTAGGCGAGCAGTTCTTC. Its protein is CASSYSILKLGEQFF.

This clonotype was found a few times. The chain employs TRBV5-1 and TRBJ2-7, with 9 nucleotides matching TRBD2. Germline assignment: CDR1 SGHRS and CDR2 YFSETQ. The CDR3 is made up of 15 amino acids. V gave up 0 bases and J gave up 6 bases; unmatched junction bases: 7. In nucleotides, the CDR3 is TGCGCCAGCAGCTTGGATGCTAGCGGGATAAGCGAGCAGTACTTC. Translating gives CASSLDASGISEQYF.

The J gene is TRBJ2-7, the V gene TRBV20-1, with D possibly called TRBD1 or TRBD2 (5 bases each). CDR1 is DFQATT and CDR2 is SNEGSKA in the germline V gene (reference sequence). Trimming removed 3 bases at V and 2 bases at J, with 14 bases between. CDR3 size: 14 residues. The CDR3 nucleotides are TGCAGTGCTAGGGGGGTGGCTACCCCCTACGAGCAGTACTTC. This sequence encodes CSARGVATPYEQYF.

This clonotype was seen a few times. The chain employs TRBV6-5 and TRBJ2-7; a possible D gene is TRBD2 (6 bases). V was clipped by 0 bases and J by 2 bases, with 17 bases between them. Germline CDR1 is MNHEY and CDR2 is SVGAGI. The CDR3 is 17 residues long. The CDR3 sequence: CASSYSSYGLPTYEQYF. For the CDR3, the DNA is TGTGCCAGCAGTTACTCCTCCTACGGACTACCCACCTACGAGCAGTACTTC.

Here the CDR3 DNA reads TGTGCCAGCAGCTTACAGATCTCCTACGAGCAGTACTTC. Its translation: CASSLQISYEQYF. The chain couples TRBV7-2 to TRBJ2-7; D ambiguous. CDR3 length: 13 residues. In germline, CDR1 is SGHTA, CDR2 FQGNSA. Trimming took off 2 bases at V and 0 bases at J, with 5 bases between the two ends.

There are a few counts of this clonotype. The V gene is TRBV11-1, the J gene TRBJ2-2; 10 positions match TRBD2. Germline loops: CDR1 SGHAT, CDR2 FQDESV (reference sequence). The ends lost 5 bases at V and 2 bases at J; junction bases unmatched: 11. CDR3 length: 18 amino acids. DNA for the CDR3: TGTGCCAGCAGCCTCCCTGAATCTAGCGGGAGTAACACCGGGGAGCTGTTTTTT. Its translation: CASSLPESSGSNTGELFF. The whole variable domain, remainder taken from reference TRBV11-1 and TRBJ2-2, is EAEVAQSPRYKITEKSQAVAFWCDPISGHATLYWYRQILGQGPELLVQFQDESVVDDSQLPKDRFSAERLKGVDSTLKIQPAELGDSAMYLCASSLPESSGSNTGELFFGEGSRLTVL.

As concerns this clonotype: One end of the junction does not line up with germline, which may come from a read error. The chain is built from TRBV5-1 and TRBJ2-2, with unresolved D. Germline CDR1 is SGHRS and CDR2 is YFSETQ. CDR3 length: 15 residues. DNA of the CDR3: TGCGCCAACAGCTTGAACGGGTTGGACACCGGGGAGCTGTTTTTT. The encoded protein is CANSLNGLDTGELFF.

CDR3 protein: CSVWGGFQPQHF. The CDR3 DNA reads as TGCAGTGTATGGGGGGGGTTTCAGCCCCAGCATTTT. The chain joins TRBV20-1 to TRBJ1-5; D is possibly TRBD1 (5 bases). From germline, CDR1 is DFQATT and CDR2 SNEGSKA (reference sequence). The V end was cut by 7 bases, the J end by 6 bases, with 13 bases between. CDR3 length equals 12 residues.

The chain employs TRBV12-3 or TRBV12-4 and TRBJ2-1; 13 positions agree with TRBD2. The CDR3 spans 16 residues. Trimming took 6 bases from V and 8 from J; bases not matched to a gene: 10. This CDR3 is CASRGILAGGRYEQFF. The CDR3 region has the DNA TGTGCCAGCAGGGGGATACTAGCGGGAGGGCGTTATGAGCAGTTCTTC.

This clonotype was found a few times. The rearrangement uses TRBV7-2 and TRBJ2-1, with 7 bases that match TRBD2. Germline assignment: CDR1 SGHTA and CDR2 FQGNSA. The CDR3 has 13 amino acids. V lost 4 bases, J lost 6 bases, and 3 bases stayed unmatched. The chain's CDR3 is CASSYGTTNEQFF. CDR3 in DNA: TGTGCCAGCAGCTATGGGACTACCAATGAGCAGTTCTTC.

This clonotype was detected a few times. J is TRBJ2-1 and V is TRBV4-1; the match to TRBD2 covers 9 bases. The CDR3 is made up of 16 amino acids. The germline CDR1 and CDR2 sequences are MGHRA and YSYEKL. Germline trimming cut 0 bases from V and 3 bases from J; bases unmatched to any gene: 3. The CDR3 loop reads CASSQDPAGGYNEQFF. The CDR3 DNA reads TGCGCCAGCAGCCAAGATCCAGCGGGGGGCTACAATGAGCAGTTCTTC.

This clonotype was seen more than once but under ten times. The V call is TRBV2, the J call TRBJ1-1, with D possibly being TRBD1 (5 bases). Trimming pared 3 bases from V and 0 bases from J, leaving 5 bases between. Germline V lookup: CDR1 SNHLY, CDR2 FYNNEI. The CDR3 consists of 13 residues. This CDR3 reads CASSDRVNTEAFF. DNA of the CDR3: TGTGCCAGCAGTGACAGGGTGAACACTGAAGCTTTCTTT.

This sequence joins TRBV15 and TRBJ2-7, with D maybe TRBD2 (5 bases). The germline V and J ends were trimmed by 0 bases and 3 bases, with 6 bases remaining between them. CDR1 and CDR2 from the germline V gene are LNHNV and YYDKDF (reference sequence). CDR3 length: 13 residues. The DNA of the CDR3 is TGTGCCACCAGCAGAGAAGAGGGCTACGAGCAGTACTTC. This translates into CATSREEGYEQYF.

The rearrangement joins TRBV21-1 to TRBJ2-1; the D call of TRBD1 is as the table states it, not checked on the DNA. TRBV21-1 is recorded as a pseudogene. The CDR3 is 18 amino acids. The CDR3 loop is CASRQTGRGPGLAKEQFF. DNA for the CDR3: TGTGCCAGCAGACAAACCGGAAGGGGACCAGGGCTTGCTAAGGAGCAGTTCTTC.

This clonotype was detected many times. This rearrangement joins TRBV5-1 to TRBJ2-5; tentatively, D is TRBD2 (6 bases). The CDR3 covers 14 residues. V dropped 4 bases and J dropped 2 bases, with 12 bases sitting between them. In germline, CDR1 is SGHRS, CDR2 YFSETQ. CDR3 region: CASSVGLLQETQYF. The CDR3 DNA reads TGCGCCAGCAGCGTGGGACTTTTACAAGAGACCCAGTACTTC.

This clonotype was observed a handful of times. CDR3 DNA: TGTGCCAGCAGTTATGGGGGGGGCCGAACCGGGGAGCTGTTTTTT. Its translation: CASSYGGGRTGELFF. This chain joins TRBV12-3 or TRBV12-4 and TRBJ2-2, with TRBD2 as a possible D gene (7 bases). The V and J ends lost 4 bases and 5 bases respectively, with 14 bases between them. This CDR3 is 15 amino acids long.

The chain links TRBV29-1 to TRBJ1-1, with unresolved D. Germline CDR1 is SQVTM and CDR2 is ANQGSEA. Trimming shortened V by 6 bases and J by 6 bases, and 17 bases separated the two germline ends. This CDR3 contains 13 residues. Here the CDR3 DNA reads TGCAGCGTGCAGAGGCGGGCAGCAGCTGAAGCTTTCTTT. It is translated as CSVQRRAAAEAFF.

The chain carries TRBV2 and TRBJ2-2; 12 bases are a match to TRBD2. The CDR3 sequence is 15 residues long. CDR1 is SNHLY and CDR2 is FYNNEI in the germline V gene. Losses at the gene ends were 3 bases for V and 7 bases for J; bases not matched to a gene: 3. CDR3 loop: CASSETSGRFGELFF. In DNA, the CDR3 is TGTGCCAGCAGTGAGACTAGCGGGAGATTCGGGGAGCTGTTTTTT.

In this sample, this clonotype turned up a few times. The chain has TRBV5-1 and TRBJ2-5; possible D gene TRBD2, 5 bases. V shed 0 bases and J shed 2 bases, with 14 bases lying between them. The CDR3 totals 16 residues. CDR1 and CDR2 (germline): SGHRS, YFSETQ. CDR3 coding DNA: TGCGCCAGCAGCTTGGGCGGGCTCTATGATCAAGAGACCCAGTACTTC. Its protein product is CASSLGGLYDQETQYF.

At least ten counts were recorded for this clonotype. This chain joins TRBV20-1 and TRBJ2-7; TRBD2 agrees at 8 bases. The CDR3 runs to 13 residues. V lost 4 bases and J lost 2; bases outside the gene matches: 4. Germline V gene sequence: CDR1 DFQATT, CDR2 SNEGSKA (reference sequence). The CDR3 reads CSANVGGAYEQYF. CDR3 DNA sequence: TGCAGTGCTAACGTCGGGGGGGCCTACGAGCAGTACTTC.